Below, 15 T cell receptor beta chains from the same sample are listed, as sequenced in a study of beta chain features in type 1 diabetes (dated by TCRdb to the late 2010s). The library was prepared using the immunoSEQ multiplex PCR assay. The entire amount of isolated RNA was reverse transcribed using the High Capacity cDNA Reverse Transcription Kit, so the sequenced TCRB transcripts were expressed ones. TCRdb mirrors the immuneACCESS table, restricted to in-frame sequences. Some clones are absent from its copies; in checked studies, under half trace to an unresolved V gene, and the reason for the others is unknown. Within this sample are about 340,000 clones, with approximately 8.2% of them counted one time only. Clones ranked in the top ten supply less than 0.45% of the sample. Material: central memory CD4+ T cells from blood. The receptors derive from a woman aged 18-35 years in good health.

This clone has just a few counts. The chain couples TRBV28 to TRBJ2-3; 11 bases are a match to TRBD2. Germline loops: CDR1 MDHEN, CDR2 SYDVKM. The CDR3 runs 17 residues. J gave up 0 bases and V 7 bases, and 9 bases lay outside the gene matches. CDR3 in DNA: TGTGCCAGCACTCTCCTTGGACTAGCGGGTAGCACAGATACGCAGTATTTT. Amino acid sequence: CASTLLGLAGSTDTQYF. Full variable domain (rest looked up from reference TRBV28 and TRBJ2-3): DVKVTQSSRYLVKRTGEKVFLECVQDMDHENMFWYRQDPGLGLRLIYFSYDVKMKEKGDIPEGYSVSREKKERFSLILESASTNQTSMYLCASTLLGLAGSTDTQYFGPGTRLTVL.

This clone was picked up a small number of times. The chain couples TRBV5-1 to TRBJ2-7, with D tentatively TRBD2 (6 bases). Germline loops: CDR1 SGHRS, CDR2 YFSETQ. Trimming pared 3 bases from V and 2 bases from J, leaving 15 bases between. CDR3 length equals 15 residues. CDR3 protein: CASSSGLTSTYEQYF. The CDR3 coding sequence is TGCGCCAGCAGCTCCGGACTAACGTCGACCTACGAGCAGTACTTC.

This clone occurred a few times. V usage is TRBV28 and J usage is TRBJ1-1; 7 bases are a match to TRBD1. V lost 6 bases, J lost 4 bases, and 8 bases stayed unmatched. This CDR3 has 14 residues. In germline, CDR1 is MDHEN, CDR2 SYDVKM. The DNA of the CDR3 is TGTGCCAGCAGACAAAGGGGGCGCATCACTGAAGCTTTCTTT. Its protein product is CASRQRGRITEAFF. Looking up the rest from reference TRBV28 and TRBJ1-1 gives the full variable domain: DVKVTQSSRYLVKRTGEKVFLECVQDMDHENMFWYRQDPGLGLRLIYFSYDVKMKEKGDIPEGYSVSREKKERFSLILESASTNQTSMYLCASRQRGRITEAFFGQGTRLTVV.

A few counts support this clone. One end of the junction fails to match germline, which may point to a read error. The V and J genes are TRBV6-5 and TRBJ2-7; TRBD1 might be the D (5 bases). Germline CDR1 MNHEY, CDR2 SVGAGI. The CDR3 totals 14 residues. CDR3 residues: CASSNSRDRLEQYF. The CDR3, as DNA: TGTGCCAGCAGTAACTCCAGGGATAGACTCGAGCAGTACTTC.

Worth noting for this clone: This same CDR3 is encoded by further DNA sequences in the sample. The V and J genes are TRBV9 and TRBJ2-3, with D possibly TRBD1 on 6 matching bases. Trimming pared 1 base from V and 2 bases from J, leaving 11 bases between. The V gene's germline CDR1 is SGDLS and CDR2 YYNGEE. The CDR3 extends over 15 amino acids. CDR3 nucleotide sequence: TGTGCCAGCAGCGTATCAGGGGTTTCCACAGATACGCAGTATTTT. Translation: CASSVSGVSTDTQYF.

This clone was seen only a few times. This chain connects TRBV9 to TRBJ2-7; D is ambiguous. The V and J ends lost 4 bases and 2 bases respectively, with 16 bases between them. CDR1 is SGDLS, CDR2 YYNGEE, per germline. This CDR3 spans 15 amino acids. The CDR3 region has the DNA TGTGCCAGCAGCCCCACGCCAGCGACAACCTACGAGCAGTACTTC. Protein sequence: CASSPTPATTYEQYF.

CDR3 loop: CASSVGRPHHEQYF. The DNA for the CDR3 is TGTGCCAGCAGTGTCGGGCGCCCACACCACGAGCAGTACTTC. The chain carries TRBV13 and TRBJ2-7; D remains ambiguous. With 6 bases removed from V and 5 bases from J, the gap between germline ends came to 17 bases. The CDR3 spans 14 residues. Germline lookup yields CDR1 PRHDT and CDR2 FYEKMQ (reference sequence). The variable domain in full, with the rest retrieved from reference TRBV13 and TRBJ2-7, is AAGVIQSPRHLIKEKRETATLKCYPIPRHDTVYWYQQGPGQDPQFLISFYEKMQSDKGSIPDRFSAQQFSDYHSELNMSSLELGDSALYFCASSVGRPHHEQYFGPGTRLTVT.

The gene calls are TRBV25-1 and TRBJ2-1; TRBD1 matches 9 bases. V lost 9 bases to trimming and J lost 1 base; unmatched junction nucleotides: 4. The CDR3 runs 14 residues. The V gene's germline CDR1 is MGHDK and CDR2 SYGVNS. Here the CDR3 DNA reads TGTGCCAGTCGACAGGGGGGATCCTACAATGAGCAGTTCTTC. Its protein product is CASRQGGSYNEQFF.

The chain recombines TRBV11-1 with TRBJ1-4; D is perhaps TRBD1 (5 bases). Germline V gene sequence: CDR1 SGHAT, CDR2 FQDESV (reference sequence). This CDR3 comprises 13 residues. Trimming pared 3 bases from V and 4 bases from J, leaving 6 bases between. The CDR3 DNA reads TGTGCCAGCAGCTTCCAGGGTAATGAAAAACTGTTTTTT. This translates into CASSFQGNEKLFF.

The CDR3 protein is CASSFRQGGEKLFF. The CDR3 coding sequence is TGTGCCAGCAGCTTCAGACAGGGGGGTGAAAAACTGTTTTTT. This rearrangement joins TRBV5-5 to TRBJ1-4, with 9 bases matching TRBD1. The V segment lost 2 bases and the J segment 7 bases; nucleotides outside the gene matches: 3. Germline CDR1 is SGHKS and CDR2 is YYEKEE (reference sequence). CDR3 size: 14 residues.

This clone was seen a few times. The genes are TRBV9 and TRBJ2-6; D uncertain. The V end lost 4 bases, the J end lost 0 bases, and 8 bases lay between the germline ends. Germline CDR1 is SGDLS and CDR2 is YYNGEE. This CDR3 is built from 15 residues. CDR3 DNA sequence: TGTGCCAGCAGCACCCAAGGCTCTGGGGCCAACGTCCTGACTTTC. This codes for CASSTQGSGANVLTF. Full variable domain (outside the CDR3, taken from reference TRBV9 and TRBJ2-6): DSGVTQTPKHLITATGQRVTLRCSPRSGDLSVYWYQQSLDQGLQFLIQYYNGEERAKGNILERFSAQQFPDLHSELNLSSLELGDSALYFCASSTQGSGANVLTFGAGSRLTVL.

The sample holds a few counts of this clone. The chain recombines TRBV29-1 with TRBJ1-1, with D unclear. The CDR3 loop spans 11 amino acids. Germline V gene lookup returns CDR1 SQVTM and CDR2 ANQGSEA. Between the trimmed V and J ends, which lost 7 bases and 11 bases, there was a span of 17 bases. CDR3 DNA sequence: TGCAGCGGGTTCGTTGGGGTGGTCGCTTTCTTT. Translated: CSGFVGVVAFF.

This clone was seen repeatedly, ten times or more. CDR3 DNA: TGTGCCAGCCGACGACTAGCTGACAATGAGCAGTTCTTC. Its protein is CASRRLADNEQFF. The chain has TRBV9 and TRBJ2-1; the match to TRBD2 covers 7 bases. CDR1 is SGDLS, CDR2 YYNGEE, per germline. Trimming took 7 bases from V and 5 from J; bases not matched to a gene: 6. This CDR3 region has 13 residues.

Notes on this clone: The same CDR3 is also encoded by other DNA sequences in this sample. The gene calls are TRBV6-1 and TRBJ2-5; D is ambiguous. The germline V and J ends were trimmed by 7 bases and 1 base, with 10 bases remaining between them. CDR3 size: 13 residues. CDR1 is MNHNS and CDR2 is SASEGT in the germline V gene. DNA of the CDR3: TGTGCCAGCAAGGGCTCGGTCCAAGAGACCCAGTACTTC. Translated, it gives CASKGSVQETQYF.

This clone showed up just a few times. This chain uses TRBV29-1 with TRBJ2-2; 10 nucleotides line up with TRBD2. Germline assignment: CDR1 SQVTM and CDR2 ANQGSEA. The V segment lost 6 bases and the J segment 4 bases; nucleotides outside the gene matches: 5. This CDR3 comprises 14 residues. The CDR3 region has the DNA TGCAGCGTAACTAGCGGGATGTCCACCGGGGAGCTGTTTTTT. Encoded protein: CSVTSGMSTGELFF.